This T cell receptor (beta chain) appears in the sequencing data of a study of blood T cell repertoires in COVID-19. On the study more broadly: Acute and convalescent COVID-19 samples came from the United States, Italy and Spain. Sources were T cells, B-cell-depleted T cells, or PBMCs; the material itself was cDNA or gDNA.

In the original analysis: By means of reference gene primer amplification, nucleated cell counts were estimated. TCRdb's table, derived via immunoSEQ multiplex PCR, lists solely in-frame clones and lacks some. The V and J calls and clone size were taken over from that table, and D and trimming were inferred from the DNA. Here the sample spans a few hundred thousand clones, about 86% being singletons. Participant age was roughly 18 to 100 years, and participants resided in fewer than 25 US areas. V was pared by 10 bases and J by 0 bases, with 14 bases of the junction left unmatched. CDR1 MNHEY and CDR2 SMNVEV come from the germline V gene (reference sequence). The CDR3 is made up of 17 amino acids.

The chain uses TRBV27 and TRBJ2-2, with 7 bases matching TRBD1. Specimen: PBMCs or T cells enriched from blood (not recorded which). This TCR was sampled from a woman aged 45-65 years who had recovered from COVID-19. CDR3 nucleotide sequence: TGTGCCACCTTTACCATCTTCCAGGGGGCGAACACCGGGGAGCTGTTTTTT. This encodes CATFTIFQGANTGELFF.